This entry concerns a single T cell receptor (beta chain). The identical CDR3 is also encoded by other nucleotide sequences in the sample. Methods used by the authors: Estimated nucleated cell counts came from reference gene primer amplification. TCRdb keeps only in-frame clones here, not all; method: immunoSEQ multiplex PCR. The DNA was the basis for D and trimming; V, J and clone size are from that table. This repertoire shows roughly 400,000 clones, over 75% found once; its top ten account for approximately 2.4%. The source of the sample is a study of blood T cell repertoires in COVID-19. Study details: T cells, B-cell-depleted T cells, or PBMCs provided the cDNA or gDNA that served as material.

This CDR3 is built from 13 residues. Germline V CDR1 and CDR2: SGHRS, YFSETQ. V shed 7 bases and J shed 7 bases, with 17 bases lying between them. Sequenced input: peripheral blood. The chain joins TRBV5-1 to TRBJ1-2; D gene uncertain. This receptor was obtained from a woman aged 55-70 years with COVID-19, enrolled during active disease. The DNA of the CDR3 is TGCGCCAGCTCCCTAAGCGGGCCCAGTGGCTACACCTTC. Its translation is CASSLSGPSGYTF.